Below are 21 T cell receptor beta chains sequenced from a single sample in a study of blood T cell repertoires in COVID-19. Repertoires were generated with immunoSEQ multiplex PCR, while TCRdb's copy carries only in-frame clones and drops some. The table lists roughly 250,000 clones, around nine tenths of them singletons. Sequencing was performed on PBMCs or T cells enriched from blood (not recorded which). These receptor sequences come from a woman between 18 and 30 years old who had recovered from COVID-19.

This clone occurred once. In DNA, the CDR3 is TGCGCCAGCAGCATTTCGGGACAGGGGACCGGGGAGCTGTTTTTT. Its protein product is CASSISGQGTGELFF. This rearrangement joins TRBV5-1 to TRBJ2-2, with 10 bases matching TRBD1. Germline assignment: CDR1 SGHRS and CDR2 YFSETQ. This CDR3 is 15 amino acids long. V lost 4 bases, J lost 5 bases, and 5 bases stayed unmatched.

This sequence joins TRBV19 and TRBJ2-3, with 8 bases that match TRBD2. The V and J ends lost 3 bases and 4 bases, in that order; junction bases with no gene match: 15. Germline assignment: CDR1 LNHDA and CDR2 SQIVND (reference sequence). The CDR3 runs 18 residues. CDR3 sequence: CASSISGAGEFRADTQYF. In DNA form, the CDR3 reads TGTGCCAGTAGTATCTCCGGAGCGGGAGAGTTTCGGGCAGATACGCAGTATTTT.

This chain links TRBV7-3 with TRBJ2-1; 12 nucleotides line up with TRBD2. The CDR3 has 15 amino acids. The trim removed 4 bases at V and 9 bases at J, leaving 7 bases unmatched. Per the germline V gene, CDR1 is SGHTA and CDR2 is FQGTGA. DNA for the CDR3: TGTGCCAGCAGCTCTGGGACTAGCGGGTGGAGTGAGCAGTTCTTC. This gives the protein CASSSGTSGWSEQFF.

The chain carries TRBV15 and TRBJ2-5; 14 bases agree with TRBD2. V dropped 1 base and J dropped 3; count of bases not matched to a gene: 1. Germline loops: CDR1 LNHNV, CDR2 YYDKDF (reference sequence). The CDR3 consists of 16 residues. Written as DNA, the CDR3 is TGTGCCACCAGCAGAGCGGGACTAGCGGGAGAAGAGACCCAGTACTTC. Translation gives CATSRAGLAGEETQYF.

The CDR3 sequence is CASSSRGGNYGYTF. In DNA, the CDR3 is TGTGCCAGCAGCTCCAGGGGCGGGAACTATGGCTACACCTTC. The genes are TRBV3-1 (or the pseudogene TRBV3-2) and TRBJ1-2; a possible D gene is TRBD1 (6 bases). V was cut by 5 bases and J by 2 bases, with 12 bases left in between. CDR1 is LGHDT, CDR2 YNNKEL, per germline (reference sequence). The CDR3 is 14 amino acids.

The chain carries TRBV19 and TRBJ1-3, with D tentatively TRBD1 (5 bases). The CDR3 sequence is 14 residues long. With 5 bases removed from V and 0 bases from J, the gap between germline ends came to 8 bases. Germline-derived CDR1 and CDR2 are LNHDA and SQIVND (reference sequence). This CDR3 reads CASSPGLSGNTIYF. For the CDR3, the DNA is TGTGCCAGTAGTCCAGGGCTCTCTGGAAACACCATATATTTT.

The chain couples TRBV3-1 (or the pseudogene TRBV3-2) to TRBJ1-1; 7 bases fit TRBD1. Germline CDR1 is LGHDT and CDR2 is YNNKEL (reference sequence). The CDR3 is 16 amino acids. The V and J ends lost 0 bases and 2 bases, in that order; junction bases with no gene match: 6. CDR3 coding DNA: TGTGCCAGCAGCCAAGAGGCCGGGACAGCTAACACTGAAGCTTTCTTT. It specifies CASSQEAGTANTEAFF.

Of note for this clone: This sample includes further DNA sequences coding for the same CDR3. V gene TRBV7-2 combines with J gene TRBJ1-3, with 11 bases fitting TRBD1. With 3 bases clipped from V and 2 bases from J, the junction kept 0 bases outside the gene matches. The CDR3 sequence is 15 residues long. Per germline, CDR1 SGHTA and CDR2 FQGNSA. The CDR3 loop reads CASSLDRGPGNTIYF. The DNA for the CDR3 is TGTGCCAGCAGCTTGGACAGGGGGCCTGGAAACACCATATATTTT.

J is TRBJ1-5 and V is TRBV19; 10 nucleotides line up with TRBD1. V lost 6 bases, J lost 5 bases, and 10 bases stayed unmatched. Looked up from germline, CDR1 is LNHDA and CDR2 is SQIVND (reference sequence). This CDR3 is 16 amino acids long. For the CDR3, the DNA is TGTGCCAGTAGAAAACTCCGGGACAGGGGAGATCAGCCCCAGCATTTT. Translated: CASRKLRDRGDQPQHF.

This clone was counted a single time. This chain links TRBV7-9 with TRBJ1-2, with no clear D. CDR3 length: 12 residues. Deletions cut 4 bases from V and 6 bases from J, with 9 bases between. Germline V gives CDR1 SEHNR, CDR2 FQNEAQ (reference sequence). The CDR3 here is CASSSEGHGYTF. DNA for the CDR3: TGTGCCAGCAGCTCCGAGGGCCATGGCTACACCTTC.

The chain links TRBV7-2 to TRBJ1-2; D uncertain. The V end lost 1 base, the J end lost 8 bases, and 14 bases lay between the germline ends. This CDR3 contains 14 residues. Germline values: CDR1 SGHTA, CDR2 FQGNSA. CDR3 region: CASSLGPRARGYTF. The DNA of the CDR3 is TGTGCCAGCAGCTTAGGTCCGAGGGCGCGGGGCTACACCTTC. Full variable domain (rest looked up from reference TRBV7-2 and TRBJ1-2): GAGVSQSPSNKVTEKGKDVELRCDPISGHTALYWYRQSLGQGLEFLIYFQGNSAPDKSGLPSDRFSAERTGGSVSTLTIQRTQQEDSAVYLCASSLGPRARGYTFGSGTRLTVV.

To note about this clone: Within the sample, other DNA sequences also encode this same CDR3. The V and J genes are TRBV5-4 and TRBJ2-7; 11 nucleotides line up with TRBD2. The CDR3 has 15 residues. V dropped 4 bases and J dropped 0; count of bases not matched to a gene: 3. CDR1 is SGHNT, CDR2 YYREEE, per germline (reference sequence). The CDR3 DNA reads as TGTGCCAGCAGCCCGGGACTAGCGGTCTCCTACGAGCAGTACTTC. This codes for CASSPGLAVSYEQYF.

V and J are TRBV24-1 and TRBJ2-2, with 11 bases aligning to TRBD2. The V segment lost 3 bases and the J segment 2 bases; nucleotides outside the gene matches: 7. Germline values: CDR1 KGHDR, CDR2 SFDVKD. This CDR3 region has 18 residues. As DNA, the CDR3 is TGTGCCACCAGTGATCCTAGCGGGAGGTCTATCAACACCGGGGAGCTGTTTTTT. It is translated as CATSDPSGRSINTGELFF.

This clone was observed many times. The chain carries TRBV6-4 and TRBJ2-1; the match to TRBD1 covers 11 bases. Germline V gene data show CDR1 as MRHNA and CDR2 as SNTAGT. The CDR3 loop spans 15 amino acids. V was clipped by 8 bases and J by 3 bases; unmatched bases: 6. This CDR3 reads CASGPGTGGYNEQFF. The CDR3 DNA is TGTGCCAGCGGTCCCGGGACAGGGGGCTACAATGAGCAGTTCTTC.

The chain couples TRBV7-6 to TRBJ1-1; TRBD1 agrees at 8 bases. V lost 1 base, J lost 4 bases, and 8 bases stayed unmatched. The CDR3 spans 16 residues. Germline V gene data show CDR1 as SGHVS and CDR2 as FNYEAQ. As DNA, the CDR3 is TGTGCCAGCAGCTTAGGGGGGACAGGCTTACCCACTGAAGCTTTCTTT. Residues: CASSLGGTGLPTEAFF.

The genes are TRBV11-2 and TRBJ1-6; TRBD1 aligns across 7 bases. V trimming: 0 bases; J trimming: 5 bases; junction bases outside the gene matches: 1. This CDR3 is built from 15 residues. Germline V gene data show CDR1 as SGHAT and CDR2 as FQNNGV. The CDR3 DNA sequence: TGTGCCAGCAGCTTAGAAGGGACAGATAATTCACCCCTCCACTTT. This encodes CASSLEGTDNSPLHF.

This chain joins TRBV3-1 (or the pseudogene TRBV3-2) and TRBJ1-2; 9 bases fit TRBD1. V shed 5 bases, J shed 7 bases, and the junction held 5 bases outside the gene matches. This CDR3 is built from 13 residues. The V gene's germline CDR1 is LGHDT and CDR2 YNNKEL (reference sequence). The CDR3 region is CASSGDRGTGYTF. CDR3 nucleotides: TGTGCCAGCAGCGGCGACAGGGGGACTGGCTACACCTTC.

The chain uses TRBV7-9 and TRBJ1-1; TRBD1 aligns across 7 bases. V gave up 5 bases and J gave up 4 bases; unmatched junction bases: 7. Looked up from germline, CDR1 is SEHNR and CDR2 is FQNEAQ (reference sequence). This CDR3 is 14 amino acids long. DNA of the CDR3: TGTGCCAGCAGCGTAAACAGGGGAACCACTGAAGCTTTCTTT. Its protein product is CASSVNRGTTEAFF.

The CDR3: CASSMERGGVYGYTF. The CDR3 nucleotides read TGTGCCAGTAGTATGGAGCGGGGGGGTGTCTATGGCTACACCTTC. V is TRBV19 and J is TRBJ1-2; D might be TRBD1 (5 bases). Deletions cut 3 bases from V and 4 bases from J, with 15 bases between. This CDR3 comprises 15 residues. CDR1 is LNHDA, CDR2 SQIVND, per germline (reference sequence).

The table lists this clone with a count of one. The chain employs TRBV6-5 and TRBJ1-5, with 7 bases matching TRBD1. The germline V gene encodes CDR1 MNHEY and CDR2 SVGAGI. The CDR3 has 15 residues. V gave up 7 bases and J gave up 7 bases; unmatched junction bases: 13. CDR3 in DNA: TGTGCCAGCACTGCGTCCAGAGGGGGCGGCCAGCCCCAGCATTTT. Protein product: CASTASRGGGQPQHF.

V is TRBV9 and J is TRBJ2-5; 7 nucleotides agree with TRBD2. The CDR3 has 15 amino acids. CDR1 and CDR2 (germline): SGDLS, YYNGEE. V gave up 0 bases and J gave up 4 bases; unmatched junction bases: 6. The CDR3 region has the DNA TGTGCCAGCAGCGTAGCTCTAGGGGAGGGAGAGACCCAGTACTTC. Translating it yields CASSVALGEGETQYF.